Each of the 13 T cell receptor beta chains below was sequenced from the same sample in a study of T cell responses to AZD1222 COVID-19 vaccine. Profiled with immunoSEQ multiplex PCR; TCRdb holds only in-frame clones, not every one. The sample shows some 95,000 clones, roughly 90% of them seen only once. Sequenced here: peripheral blood, sampled 28 days after the second AZD1222 dose. Receptors originate from an adult who received the AZD1222 COVID-19 vaccine.

The chain has TRBV7-8 and TRBJ2-1, with 8 bases lining up with TRBD2. The CDR3 is 14 residues long. CDR1 and CDR2 from the germline V gene are SGHVS and FQNEAQ. V trimming: 5 bases; J trimming: 7 bases; junction bases outside the gene matches: 7. CDR3 residues: CASSQSGGRNEQFF. In DNA form, the CDR3 reads TGTGCCAGCAGCCAGTCGGGGGGGCGGAATGAGCAGTTCTTC. The full variable domain, with the rest looked up from reference TRBV7-8 and TRBJ2-1, is GAGVSQSPRYKVAKRGQDVALRCDPISGHVSLFWYQQALGQGPEFLTYFQNEAQLDKSGLPSDRFFAERPEGSVSTLKIQRTQQEDSAVYLCASSQSGGRNEQFFGPGTRLTVL.

The V call is TRBV7-8, the J call TRBJ2-7; TRBD1 aligns across 7 bases. Per germline, CDR1 SGHVS and CDR2 FQNEAQ. This CDR3 is built from 14 residues. With V trimmed by 5 bases and J by 4 bases, 8 bases remained unmatched. The CDR3 DNA sequence: TGTGCCAGCAGCCCTACAGGGGTTAAGTACGAGCAGTACTTC. Encoded protein: CASSPTGVKYEQYF. Full variable domain (missing parts from reference TRBV7-8 and TRBJ2-7): GAGVSQSPRYKVAKRGQDVALRCDPISGHVSLFWYQQALGQGPEFLTYFQNEAQLDKSGLPSDRFFAERPEGSVSTLKIQRTQQEDSAVYLCASSPTGVKYEQYFGPGTRLTVT.

The CDR3 spells CASTLPLDREKFYNEQFF. The CDR3 DNA is TGTGCCAGCACCCTACCACTGGACAGGGAAAAATTCTACAATGAGCAGTTCTTC. The genes are TRBV2 and TRBJ2-1, with 8 bases that match TRBD1. Trimming took 7 bases from V and 3 from J; bases not matched to a gene: 17. Per germline, CDR1 SNHLY and CDR2 FYNNEI. This CDR3 is 18 amino acids long.

The chain joins TRBV6-5 to TRBJ1-6; D uncertain. This CDR3 is built from 13 residues. Germline CDR1 MNHEY, CDR2 SVGAGI. V lost 8 bases, J lost 7 bases, and 12 bases lay in between. The CDR3 region has the DNA TGTGCCAGCTCGATGGATCGGAATTCACCCCTCCACTTT. It yields the protein CASSMDRNSPLHF.

The sample holds one count of this clone. CDR3 amino acids: CASSLWAAEKLFF. CDR3 DNA: TGTGCCAGCAGTTTATGGGCAGCTGAAAAACTGTTTTTT. The J gene is TRBJ1-4, the V gene TRBV27; D uncertain. The CDR3 has 13 residues. Trimming shortened V by 1 base and J by 7 bases, and 7 bases separated the two germline ends. Germline-derived CDR1 and CDR2 are MNHEY and SMNVEV (reference sequence).

A remark on this clone: Other nucleotide sequences in the sample specify the same CDR3. The chain links TRBV27 to TRBJ1-1; D is unresolved. The germline CDR1 and CDR2 sequences are MNHEY and SMNVEV (reference sequence). Trimming removed 6 bases from V and 0 bases from J, with 11 bases in between. This CDR3 comprises 14 residues. CDR3 DNA: TGTGCCAGCAGCTCCGGACTGATGAACACTGAAGCTTTCTTT. It is translated as CASSSGLMNTEAFF.

The J gene is TRBJ1-6, the V gene TRBV30; TRBD1 matches at 9 bases. The V gene's germline CDR1 is GTSNPN and CDR2 SVGIG (reference sequence). J lost 10 bases, V lost 3 bases, and 4 bases had no gene match. This CDR3 region has 13 residues. The CDR3 DNA follows: TGTGCCTGGAGCGGACAGGGGAAATCACCCCTCCACTTT. This translates into CAWSGQGKSPLHF.

The chain links TRBV10-3 to TRBJ1-5, with D unresolved. The V and J ends lost 1 base and 3 bases respectively, with 7 bases between them. Per germline, CDR1 ENHRY and CDR2 SYGVKD. There are 14 residues in the CDR3. The CDR3 protein is CAISEFGDNQPQHF. DNA of the CDR3: TGTGCCATCAGTGAGTTTGGAGACAATCAGCCCCAGCATTTT.

The chain couples TRBV3-1 (or the pseudogene TRBV3-2) to TRBJ2-4; 7 positions agree with TRBD1. The CDR3 spans 13 residues. V was pared by 4 bases and J by 8 bases, with 5 bases of the junction left unmatched. Germline V gives CDR1 LGHDT, CDR2 YNNKEL (reference sequence). The CDR3 here is CASSPTGMDIQYF. The CDR3 bases are TGTGCCAGCAGCCCGACAGGGATGGACATTCAGTACTTC.

This chain connects TRBV10-2 to TRBJ2-1; 11 positions agree with TRBD2. The germline gives CDR1 WSHSY, CDR2 SAAADI. CDR3 length: 14 residues. V gave up 6 bases and J gave up 6 bases; unmatched junction bases: 4. Written as DNA, the CDR3 is TGCGCCAGCAGCACCGGGACTAGCGGCAATGAGCAGTTCTTC. This translates into CASSTGTSGNEQFF.

J is TRBJ2-5 and V is TRBV18; 12 bases match TRBD2. J lost 4 bases, V lost 3 bases, and 6 bases had no gene match. This CDR3 contains 16 residues. Germline V lookup: CDR1 KGHSH, CDR2 LQKENI. CDR3 residues: CASSPVMTSGGETQYF. The CDR3 DNA is TGTGCCAGCTCACCGGTAATGACTAGCGGGGGAGAGACCCAGTACTTC.

This chain uses TRBV6-1 with TRBJ2-1; the D call may be TRBD1 or TRBD2 (5 bases each). Germline CDR1 is MNHNS and CDR2 is SASEGT. V was cut by 1 base and J by 1 base, with 8 bases left in between. This CDR3 is 15 amino acids long. This CDR3 is CASSEVWGSYNEQFF. The CDR3 region has the DNA TGTGCCAGCAGTGAAGTGTGGGGGTCCTACAATGAGCAGTTCTTC.

This clone was counted at least ten times. The chain has TRBV27 and TRBJ1-5; D possibly corresponds to TRBD1 (6 bases). The CDR3 extends over 16 amino acids. Per the germline V gene, CDR1 is MNHEY and CDR2 is SMNVEV (reference sequence). Trimming took off 9 bases at V and 0 bases at J, with 18 bases between the two ends. The CDR3 spells CARRNIQGCSNQPQHF. The CDR3 region has the DNA TGTGCCAGAAGAAATATTCAGGGGTGTAGCAATCAGCCCCAGCATTTT.